The TCR beta chain described here comes from a study of T cells in Graves' hyperthyroidism and ophthalmopathy. This clonotype was observed many times. Using RNA transcripts as the source, TCR beta CDR3 regions were amplified. Carried out on the TCR CDR3, a first-round RT-PCR used the HTBI primer set. TCRdb recomputed calls from the multiplex PCR reads with MiXCR, one row per CDR3 protein. The table lists 45,000 to 60,000 distinct CDR3 sequences, 40% to 55% of them singletons. This CDR3 spans 16 amino acids. The germline CDR1 and CDR2 sequences are MNHNY and SVGAGI (reference sequence). V lost 2 bases to trimming and J lost 3 bases, with 13 bases between them.

The TCR originated in a young woman with Graves' ophthalmopathy. Input material: blood. This chain links TRBV6-6 with TRBJ1-4; D possibly corresponds to TRBD1 (6 bases). Written as DNA, the CDR3 is TGTGCCAGCAGTTACGGACAGTCAGCGTCTAATGAAAAACTGTTTTTT. Translated: CASSYGQSASNEKLFF.